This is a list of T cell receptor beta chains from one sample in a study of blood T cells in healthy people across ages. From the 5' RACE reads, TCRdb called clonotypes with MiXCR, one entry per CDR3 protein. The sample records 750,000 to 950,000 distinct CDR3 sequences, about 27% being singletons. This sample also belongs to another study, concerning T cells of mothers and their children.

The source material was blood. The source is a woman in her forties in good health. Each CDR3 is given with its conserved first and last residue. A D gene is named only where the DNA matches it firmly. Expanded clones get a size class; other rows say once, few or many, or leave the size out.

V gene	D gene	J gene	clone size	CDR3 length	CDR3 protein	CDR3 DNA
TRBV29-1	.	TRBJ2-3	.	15	CSVGGSARNTDTQYF	TGCAGCGTTGGGGGAAGCGCGAGAAACACAGATACGCAGTATTTT
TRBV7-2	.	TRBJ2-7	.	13	CASSLDGTREQYF	TGTGCCAGCAGCTTAGACGGAACCCGCGAGCAGTACTTC
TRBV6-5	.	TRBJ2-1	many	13	CASGGLDIYEQFF	TGTGCCAGCGGTGGGCTGGACATATATGAGCAGTTCTTC
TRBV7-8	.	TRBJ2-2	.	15	CASSLGWASPGELFF	TGTGCCAGCAGCTTAGGTTGGGCTAGCCCCGGGGAGCTGTTTTTT
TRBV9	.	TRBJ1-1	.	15	CASSGGGAEGTEAFF	TGTGCCAGCAGCGGAGGGGGGGCAGAGGGAACTGAAGCTTTCTTT
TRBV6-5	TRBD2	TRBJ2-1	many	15	CASSIAGTFYNEQFF	TGTGCCAGCAGCATAGCGGGGACGTTCTACAATGAGCAGTTCTTC
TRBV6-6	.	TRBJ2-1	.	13	CASSHYQYNEQFF	TGTGCCAGCAGTCATTACCAGTACAATGAGCAGTTCTTC
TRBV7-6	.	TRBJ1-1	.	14	CASSLRLINTEAFF	TGTGCCAGCAGCTTGAGATTGATTAACACTGAAGCTTTCTTT
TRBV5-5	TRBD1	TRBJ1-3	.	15	CAGSLTPGGGNTIYF	TGTGCCGGCAGCTTGACCCCAGGGGGTGGAAACACCATATATTTT
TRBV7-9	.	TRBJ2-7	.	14	CAGSCGGYDYEQYF	TGTGCCGGCAGCTGTGGGGGCTACGACTACGAGCAGTACTTC
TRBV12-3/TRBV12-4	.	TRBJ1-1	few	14	CASRAGARVTEAFF	TGTGCCAGCAGAGCAGGGGCGCGGGTCACTGAAGCTTTCTTT
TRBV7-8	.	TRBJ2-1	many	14	CASSPISSRNEQFF	TGTGCCAGCAGCCCAATATCTAGTCGCAATGAGCAGTTCTTC
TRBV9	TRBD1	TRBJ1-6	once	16	CASSERQGADNSPLHF	TGTGCCAGCAGCGAAAGACAGGGAGCGGATAATTCACCCCTCCACTTT
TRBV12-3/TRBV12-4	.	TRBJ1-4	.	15	CASSWGLRGNEKLFF	TGTGCCAGCAGTTGGGGACTGCGTGGTAATGAAAAACTGTTTTTT
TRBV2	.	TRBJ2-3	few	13	CASAGPQPDTQYF	TGTGCCAGTGCGGGACCACAGCCAGATACGCAGTATTTT
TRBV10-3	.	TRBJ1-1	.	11	CAIGRGTEAFF	TGTGCCATCGGGAGGGGCACTGAAGCTTTCTTT
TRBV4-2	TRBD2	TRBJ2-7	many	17	CASSQGGGGGNGYEQYF	TGTGCCAGCAGCCAAGGAGGTGGCGGGGGGAACGGTTACGAGCAGTACTTC
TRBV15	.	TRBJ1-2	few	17	CATSRGIDGGENYGYTF	TGTGCCACCAGCAGAGGGATTGATGGGGGAGAAAACTATGGCTACACCTTC
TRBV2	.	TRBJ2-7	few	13	CASSGAYNGEQYF	TGTGCCAGCAGTGGAGCGTACAATGGCGAGCAGTACTTC
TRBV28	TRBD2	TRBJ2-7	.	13	CVSGGFDSYEQYF	TGTGTTTCGGGGGGGTTCGACTCCTACGAGCAGTACTTC
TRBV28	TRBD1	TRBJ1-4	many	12	CASQGTNEKLFF	TGTGCCTCACAGGGGACTAATGAAAAACTGTTTTTT
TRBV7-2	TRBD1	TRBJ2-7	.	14	CASREQGARNEQYF	TGTGCCAGCAGGGAACAGGGGGCGCGGAACGAGCAGTACTTC